The rows below give T cell receptor beta chains drawn from one sample of a study of cytomegalovirus exposure and HLA in healthy donors. Libraries were prepared by immunoSEQ multiplex PCR; TCRdb keeps only in-frame clonotypes and omits some of them. Among approximately 270,000 clones, 65% to 90% were seen once, and the ten largest hold more than 0.8%. Sequenced sample: PBMCs. The receptors shown here come from a woman between 18 and 29 years old in good health and CMV-seronegative. Both conserved end residues are part of each CDR3. A D gene is named only where the DNA matches it firmly. The size field is filled for only some rows; it gives once, few, many or a size class.

j_call | v_call | d_call | clone_size | cdr3_nt | cdr3_aa
TRBJ2-1 | TRBV5-6 | TRBD2 | - | TGTGCCAGCAGCTTGTCTGCGGGGGTCCGAATCTTTGAGCAGTTCTTC | CASSLSAGVRIFEQFF
TRBJ2-7 | TRBV27 | TRBD1 | - | TGTGCCAGCAGCCAGGGGGTTTACTCCTACGAGCAGTACTTC | CASSQGVYSYEQYF
TRBJ2-1 | TRBV19 | TRBD2 | - | TGTGCCAGTACGGGGGGATATCCCTACAATGAGCAGTTCTTC | CASTGGYPYNEQFF
TRBJ1-2 | TRBV11-2 | TRBD1 | - | TGTGCCAGCAGCCCGGGACAGTCTTCCTATGGCTACACCTTC | CASSPGQSSYGYTF
TRBJ1-5 | TRBV7-9 | - | - | TGTGCCAGCAGCGTCGACAGCCTAAATCAGCCCCAGCATTTT | CASSVDSLNQPQHF
TRBJ2-3 | TRBV5-6 | - | - | TGTGCCAGCAGCCCACCGGGACACCCAGATACGCAGTATTTT | CASSPPGHPDTQYF
TRBJ2-1 | TRBV9 | - | - | TGTGCCAGCAGCGTAAGCGGAGCCTCCTACAATGAGCAGTTCTTC | CASSVSGASYNEQFF
TRBJ1-2 | TRBV2 | TRBD1 | - | TGTGCCAGCAGTGAGAGACAGGGAAACTATGGCTACACCTTC | CASSERQGNYGYTF
TRBJ2-3 | TRBV6-5 | TRBD1 | - | TGTGCCAGCAGTTATTCAGGGGGCCTGGGAGATACGCAGTATTTT | CASSYSGGLGDTQYF
TRBJ2-1 | TRBV7-7 | TRBD1 | - | TGTGCCATTAACAGGGGTGATGAGCAGTTCTTC | CAINRGDEQFF
TRBJ2-1 | TRBV5-4 | TRBD2 | - | TGTGCCAGCAGCCAGCGGGACTACTACAATGAGCAGTTCTTC | CASSQRDYYNEQFF
TRBJ1-6 | TRBV7-9 | - | - | TGTGCCAGCAGCTTGGGGGGGCTTAATTCACCCCTCCACTTT | CASSLGGLNSPLHF
TRBJ1-2 | TRBV18 | TRBD1 | - | TGTGCCAGCTCACTAGGGACAGCGGAGGGCTACACCTTC | CASSLGTAEGYTF
TRBJ1-5 | TRBV4-1 | - | few | TGCGCCAGCAGCCAAGGATACAGGGCAGATCAGCCCCAGCATTTT | CASSQGYRADQPQHF
TRBJ1-2 | TRBV11-2 | TRBD1 | - | TGTGCCAGCAGCTCTGGACAGGGGGACTATGGCTACACCTTC | CASSSGQGDYGYTF